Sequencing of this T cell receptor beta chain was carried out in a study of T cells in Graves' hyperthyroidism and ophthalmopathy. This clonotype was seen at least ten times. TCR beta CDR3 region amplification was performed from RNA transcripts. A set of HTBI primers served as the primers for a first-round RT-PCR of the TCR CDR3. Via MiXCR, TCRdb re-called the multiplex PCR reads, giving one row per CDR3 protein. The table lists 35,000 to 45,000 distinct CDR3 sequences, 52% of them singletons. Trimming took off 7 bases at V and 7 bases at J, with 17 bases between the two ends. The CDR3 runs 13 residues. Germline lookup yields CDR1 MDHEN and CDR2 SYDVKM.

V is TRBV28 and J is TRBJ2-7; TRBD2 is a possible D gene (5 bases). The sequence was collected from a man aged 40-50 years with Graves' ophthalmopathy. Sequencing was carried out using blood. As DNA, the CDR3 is TGTGCCAGCACGTCAATAGCGCGACAAGAGCAGTACTTC. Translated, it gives CASTSIARQEQYF.